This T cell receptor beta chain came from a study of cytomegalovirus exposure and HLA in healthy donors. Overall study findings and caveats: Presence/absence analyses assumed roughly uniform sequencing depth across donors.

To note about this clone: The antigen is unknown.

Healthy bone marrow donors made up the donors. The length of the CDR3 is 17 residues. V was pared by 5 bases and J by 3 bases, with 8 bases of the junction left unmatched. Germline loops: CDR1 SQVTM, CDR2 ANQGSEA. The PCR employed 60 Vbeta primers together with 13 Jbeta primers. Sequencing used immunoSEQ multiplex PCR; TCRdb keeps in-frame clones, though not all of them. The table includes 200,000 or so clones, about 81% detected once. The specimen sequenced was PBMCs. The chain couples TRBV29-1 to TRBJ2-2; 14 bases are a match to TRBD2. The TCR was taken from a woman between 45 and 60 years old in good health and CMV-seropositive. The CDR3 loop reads CSVPGTSGRFDTGELFF. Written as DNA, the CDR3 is TGCAGCGTTCCCGGGACTAGCGGGAGATTCGACACCGGGGAGCTGTTTTTT.